This T cell receptor beta chain is from a study of cytotoxic CD8 clonotypes in ibrutinib-treated CLL. Study overall: Patients gave response samples after a median approximately eleven months of treatment, range 6 to 36. Study observations and caveats: Researchers report that baseline clonality outpaced age-matched healthy donors and tracked circulating CD8+ T-cell counts.

Repertoires were generated with immunoSEQ multiplex PCR, while TCRdb's copy carries only in-frame clones and drops some. The sample holds approximately 32,000 clones, roughly 45% seen once. Comment on this clone: Its specificity is unknown.

CDR3 length: 14 amino acids. The V call is TRBV1, the J call TRBJ1-2; TRBD1 was called by the table and not checked on the DNA. TRBV1 is noted as a pseudogene. This receptor was obtained from a human donor with chronic lymphocytic leukemia. The sequencing used PBMCs, collected before ibrutinib treatment. CDR3 in amino acids: CTSSTRQELNGYTF. The CDR3, as DNA: TGCACCAGCAGCACCCGACAGGAGTTAAATGGCTACACCTTC.